The T cell receptor beta chain described here comes from a study of blood T cells in healthy people across ages. Findings and caveats of the study: Among T cells, TCR beta diversity per million cells dropped roughly linearly as age rose.

The individuals who served as donors were healthy Caucasians living in Russia, aged roughly 6 to 95. Total RNA was extracted at no less than 5 micrograms per sample. PCR was performed a second time for roughly 7 to 11 cycles using a sample-barcoded 5' primer and a J-beta primer mix. Via MiXCR, TCRdb re-called the 5' RACE reads, giving one row per CDR3 protein. The table includes about 1.4 million distinct CDR3 sequences, 59% detected once. The V gene lost 5 bases and the J gene lost 7 bases, with 15 bases spanning the gap. The V gene's germline CDR1 is DFQATT and CDR2 SNEGSKA (reference sequence). This CDR3 is 13 amino acids long. This clonotype was observed a single time. Its antigen is not identified.

Sequencing was done on a sample of blood. The V gene is TRBV20-1, the J gene TRBJ2-1; D gene unclear. This TCR came from a man younger than 35 in good health. For the CDR3, the DNA is TGCAGTGCTTCTGGCGGCAGGTGGAATGAGCAGTTCTTC. Protein product: CSASGGRWNEQFF.